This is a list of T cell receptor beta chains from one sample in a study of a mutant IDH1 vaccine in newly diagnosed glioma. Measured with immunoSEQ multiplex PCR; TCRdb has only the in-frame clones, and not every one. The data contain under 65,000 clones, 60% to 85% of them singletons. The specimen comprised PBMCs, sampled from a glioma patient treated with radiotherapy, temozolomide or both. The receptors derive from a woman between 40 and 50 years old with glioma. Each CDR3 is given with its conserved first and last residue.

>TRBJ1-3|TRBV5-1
CASSLDETGGNTIYF
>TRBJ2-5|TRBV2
CASSRLAGGQETQYF
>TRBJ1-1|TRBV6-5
CASSYSIFMNTEAFF
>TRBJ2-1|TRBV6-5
CASRRRDAYNEQFF
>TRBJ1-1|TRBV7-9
CASSSAWGAEAFF
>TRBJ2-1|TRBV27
CASSLSMVSYNEQFF
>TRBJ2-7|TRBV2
CASSPQGRPYEQYF
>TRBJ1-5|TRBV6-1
CASSGQGGDQPQHF
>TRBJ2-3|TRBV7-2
CASSLLLAGGTDTQYF
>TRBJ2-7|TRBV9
CASSVNDRGYEQYF
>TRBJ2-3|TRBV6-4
CASSDLEGRGTQYF
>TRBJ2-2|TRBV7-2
CASSPTQATNTGELFF
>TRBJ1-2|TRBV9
CASSDGYYGYTF
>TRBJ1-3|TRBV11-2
CASSLMAVVGNTIYF
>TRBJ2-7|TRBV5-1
CASRDNSYEQYF
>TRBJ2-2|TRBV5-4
CASTPAGTRTTGELFF
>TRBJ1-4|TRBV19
CASSLNRDNNEKLFF
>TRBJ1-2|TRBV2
CASRQGKYGYTF
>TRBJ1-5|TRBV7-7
CASSFLDRNQPQHF
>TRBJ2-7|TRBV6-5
CASSSQLRSHSYEQYF
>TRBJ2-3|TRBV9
CASSVEARQGARTDTQYF
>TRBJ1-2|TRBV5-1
CASSLMGSYGYTF
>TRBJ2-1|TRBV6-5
CASRRTGGASNEQFF
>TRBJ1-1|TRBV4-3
CASSPSAARNTEAFF
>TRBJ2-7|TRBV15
CATSRGKPGEPPYEQYF
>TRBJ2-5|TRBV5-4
CASSSDPAGTMETQYF
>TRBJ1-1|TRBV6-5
CASSSEDRVYTEAFF
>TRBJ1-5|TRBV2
CASTWTEIQPQHF
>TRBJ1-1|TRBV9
CASSVGGGSNTEAFF
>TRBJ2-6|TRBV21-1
CASSKRGPTSSGANVLTF
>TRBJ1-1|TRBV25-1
CASSERTARVAFF
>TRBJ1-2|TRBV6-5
CASRRHRTAYGYTF
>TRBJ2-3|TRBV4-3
CASSQETGGGTDTQYF
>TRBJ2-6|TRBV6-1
CASRPQGANVLTF
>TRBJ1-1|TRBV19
CASSIKGARAEAFF
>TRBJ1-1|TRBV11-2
CASILLSTEAFF
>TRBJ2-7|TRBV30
CAWSAWTSDSYEQYF
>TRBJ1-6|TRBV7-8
CASSLDQPAGTYNSPLHF
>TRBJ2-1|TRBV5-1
CASSLAIGAREQFF
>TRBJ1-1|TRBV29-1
CSVADGAGAFF